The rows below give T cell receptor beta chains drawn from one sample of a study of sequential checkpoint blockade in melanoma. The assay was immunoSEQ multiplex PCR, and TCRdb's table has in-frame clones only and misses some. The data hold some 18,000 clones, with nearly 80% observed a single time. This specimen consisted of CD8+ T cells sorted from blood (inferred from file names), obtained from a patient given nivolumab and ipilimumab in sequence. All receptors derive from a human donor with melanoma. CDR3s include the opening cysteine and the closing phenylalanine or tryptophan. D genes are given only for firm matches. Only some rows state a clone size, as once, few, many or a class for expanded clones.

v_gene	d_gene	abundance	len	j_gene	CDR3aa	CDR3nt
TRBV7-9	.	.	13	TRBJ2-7	CASSSPGAYEQYF	TGTGCCAGCAGCTCCCCGGGAGCCTACGAGCAGTACTTC
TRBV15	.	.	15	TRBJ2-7	CATSTRGGAGIEQYF	TGTGCCACCAGCACCCGCGGGGGCGCGGGGATCGAGCAGTACTTC
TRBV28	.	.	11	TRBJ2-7	CASSESYEQYF	TGTGCCAGCAGCGAGTCATACGAGCAGTACTTC
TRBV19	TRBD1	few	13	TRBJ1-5	CASSGQGTQPQHF	TGTGCCAGTAGTGGACAGGGCACTCAGCCCCAGCATTTT
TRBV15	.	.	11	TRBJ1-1	CATTGETEAFF	TGTGCCACCACAGGCGAAACTGAAGCTTTCTTT
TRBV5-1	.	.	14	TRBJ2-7	CASSSETDSYEQYF	TGCGCCAGCAGCTCCGAGACAGACTCCTACGAGCAGTACTTC
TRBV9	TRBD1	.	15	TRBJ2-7	CASSAGQGVSYEQYF	TGTGCCAGCAGCGCGGGACAGGGGGTTTCCTACGAGCAGTACTTC
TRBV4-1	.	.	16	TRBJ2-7	CASSQLPGLTSYEQYF	TGCGCCAGCAGTCAGCTCCCGGGACTCACATCCTACGAGCAGTACTTC
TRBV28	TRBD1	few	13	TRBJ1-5	CASSFQGAQPQHF	TGTGCCAGCAGTTTCCAGGGGGCACAGCCCCAGCATTTT
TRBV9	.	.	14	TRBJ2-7	CASSVHEASYEQYF	TGTGCCAGCAGCGTGCACGAGGCCTCCTACGAGCAGTACTTC
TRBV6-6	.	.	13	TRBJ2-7	CASSYPRSYEQYF	TGTGCCAGCAGTTATCCCAGATCCTACGAGCAGTACTTC
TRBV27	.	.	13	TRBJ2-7	CASSPSEYYEQYF	TGTGCCAGCAGTCCCAGCGAGTACTACGAGCAGTACTTC
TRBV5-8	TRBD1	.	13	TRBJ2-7	CASSPDRVYEQYF	TGTGCCAGCAGCCCGGACAGGGTCTACGAGCAGTACTTC
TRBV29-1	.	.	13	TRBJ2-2	CSVEDRGPGELFF	TGCAGCGTTGAAGACAGGGGACCCGGGGAGCTGTTTTTT
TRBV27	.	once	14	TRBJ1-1	CASSLFGVNTEAFF	TGTGCCAGCAGTTTATTCGGGGTTAACACTGAAGCTTTCTTT
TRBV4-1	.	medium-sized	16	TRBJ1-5	CASSQDGGDPWQPQHF	TGCGCCAGCAGCCAAGATGGCGGGGATCCTTGGCAGCCCCAGCATTTT
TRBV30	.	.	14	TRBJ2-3	CAWNWRGSTDTQYF	TGTGCCTGGAATTGGCGGGGATCCACAGATACGCAGTATTTT
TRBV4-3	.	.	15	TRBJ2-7	CASSPRSAAAYEQYF	TGCGCCAGCAGCCCAAGATCAGCGGCAGCCTACGAGCAGTACTTC
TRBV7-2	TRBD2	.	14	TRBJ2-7	CASSPGLVPYEQYF	TGTGCCAGCAGCCCAGGACTAGTCCCCTACGAGCAGTACTTC
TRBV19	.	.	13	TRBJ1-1	CATTVGVNTEAFF	TGTGCCACCACGGTAGGGGTGAACACTGAAGCTTTCTTT